A selection of T cell receptor beta chains follows, all from one sample in a study of identical twins. TCRdb processed the 5' RACE reads anew with MiXCR; each CDR3 protein has one entry. The profile covers about 730,000 distinct CDR3 sequences, with roughly 20% appearing a single time and 4.3% taken by the ten largest. This sample also appeared in a second study, on T cells expressing NK-cell markers.

Material for sequencing was PBMCs. Source of these receptors: a woman younger than 30 in good health. Both conserved end residues are part of each CDR3. A D gene is named only where the DNA matches it firmly. Size tells how often a clone was seen (once, few, many) or the class of an expanded clone, and some rows leave it out.

abundance: few
v_gene: TRBV12-5
j_gene: TRBJ2-1
d_gene: NA
CDR3nt: TGTGCTAGTGGTTTGGTACGATCGACCTACAATGAGCAGTTCTTC
CDR3aa: CASGLVRSTYNEQFF

abundance: once
v_gene: TRBV20-1
j_gene: TRBJ2-2
d_gene: TRBD2
CDR3nt: TGCAGTGCTAGAGATGGCGGGAGGGCCGGGGAGCTGTTTTTT
CDR3aa: CSARDGGRAGELFF

abundance: few
v_gene: TRBV20-1
j_gene: TRBJ2-2
d_gene: NA
CDR3nt: TGCAGTGCAACCGGCCACCGCAACACCGGGGAGCTGTTTTTT
CDR3aa: CSATGHRNTGELFF

abundance: NA
v_gene: TRBV4-2
j_gene: TRBJ2-1
d_gene: NA
CDR3nt: TGTGCCAGCAGCCAAGATCTCGTGGGGGAAACCTACAATGAGCAGTTCTTC
CDR3aa: CASSQDLVGETYNEQFF

abundance: many
v_gene: TRBV10-1
j_gene: TRBJ2-3
d_gene: TRBD2
CDR3nt: TGCGCCAGCAGTGATTCCGGTGGCGGGAGGGCGCATACGCAGTATTTT
CDR3aa: CASSDSGGGRAHTQYF

abundance: many
v_gene: TRBV12-3/TRBV12-4
j_gene: TRBJ2-7
d_gene: TRBD1
CDR3nt: TGTGCCAGCAGTTTCAGGACAGGGAACGAGCAGTACTTC
CDR3aa: CASSFRTGNEQYF

abundance: many
v_gene: TRBV12-3/TRBV12-4
j_gene: TRBJ2-1
d_gene: TRBD2
CDR3nt: TGTGCCAGCAGCTATGGGACTACCTACAATGAGCAGTTCTTC
CDR3aa: CASSYGTTYNEQFF

abundance: NA
v_gene: TRBV5-1
j_gene: TRBJ2-1
d_gene: NA
CDR3nt: TGCGCCAGCAGCTCAAAGCTAAACAATGAGCAGTTCTTC
CDR3aa: CASSSKLNNEQFF

abundance: many
v_gene: TRBV12-3/TRBV12-4
j_gene: TRBJ2-3
d_gene: NA
CDR3nt: TGTGCCAGCAGTTTGCAGCGACTATCGGATCCTAGCACAGATACGCAGTATTTT
CDR3aa: CASSLQRLSDPSTDTQYF

abundance: few
v_gene: TRBV20-1
j_gene: TRBJ2-7
d_gene: NA
CDR3nt: TGCAGTGCTAGAGCCTTCCCGGGGGTCTACGAGCAGTACTTC
CDR3aa: CSARAFPGVYEQYF

abundance: NA
v_gene: TRBV6-1
j_gene: TRBJ1-3
d_gene: NA
CDR3nt: TGTGCCAGCAGGCGGGGCCGCAACACCATATATTTT
CDR3aa: CASRRGRNTIYF

abundance: NA
v_gene: TRBV5-1
j_gene: TRBJ2-1
d_gene: NA
CDR3nt: TGCGCCAGCAGGGCTCGGATGGAGTCGGGGGAGCAGTTCTTC
CDR3aa: CASRARMESGEQFF

abundance: NA
v_gene: TRBV9
j_gene: TRBJ2-7
d_gene: NA
CDR3nt: TGTGCCAGCAACGCGGACGGTGGCTACGAGCAGTACTTC
CDR3aa: CASNADGGYEQYF

abundance: NA
v_gene: TRBV10-3
j_gene: TRBJ1-1
d_gene: NA
CDR3nt: TGTGCCACCAGCGAGAGGACGGAGAACACTGAAGCTTTCTTT
CDR3aa: CATSERTENTEAFF

abundance: NA
v_gene: TRBV20-1
j_gene: TRBJ2-7
d_gene: NA
CDR3nt: TGCAGTGCTAGTCTGTGGGATGAGGGGGAGCAGTACTTC
CDR3aa: CSASLWDEGEQYF

abundance: few
v_gene: TRBV12-3/TRBV12-4
j_gene: TRBJ2-5
d_gene: TRBD2
CDR3nt: TGTGCCAGCAGTTCGTGGGGAGGGGAGACCCAGTACTTC
CDR3aa: CASSSWGGETQYF

abundance: many
v_gene: TRBV29-1
j_gene: TRBJ2-3
d_gene: TRBD2
CDR3nt: TGCAGCGTTATCAGCGGGGGGGCCGGGGCAGATACGCAGTATTTT
CDR3aa: CSVISGGAGADTQYF

abundance: NA
v_gene: TRBV5-5
j_gene: TRBJ2-2
d_gene: TRBD1
CDR3nt: TGTGCCAGCAGTTCCCGACCCGGGACAGGGGCGTCCACCGGGGAGCTGTTTTTT
CDR3aa: CASSSRPGTGASTGELFF

abundance: NA
v_gene: TRBV5-1
j_gene: TRBJ2-2
d_gene: NA
CDR3nt: TGCGCCAGCAGCCCCCCGGGTCCAGACACCGGGGAGCTGTTTTTT
CDR3aa: CASSPPGPDTGELFF

abundance: few
v_gene: TRBV20-1
j_gene: TRBJ2-4
d_gene: TRBD1
CDR3nt: TGCAGTGCTTCCGTTACAGGGGCAGGAAACATTCAGTACTTC
CDR3aa: CSASVTGAGNIQYF

abundance: NA
v_gene: TRBV6-1
j_gene: TRBJ2-7
d_gene: NA
CDR3nt: TGTGCCAGCAGGAACGATGGGTTCTCCTACGAGCAGTACTTC
CDR3aa: CASRNDGFSYEQYF

abundance: NA
v_gene: TRBV9
j_gene: TRBJ2-3
d_gene: NA
CDR3nt: TGTGCCAGCAGCGTAACTCCGGCAGGATACACAGATACGCAGTATTTT
CDR3aa: CASSVTPAGYTDTQYF